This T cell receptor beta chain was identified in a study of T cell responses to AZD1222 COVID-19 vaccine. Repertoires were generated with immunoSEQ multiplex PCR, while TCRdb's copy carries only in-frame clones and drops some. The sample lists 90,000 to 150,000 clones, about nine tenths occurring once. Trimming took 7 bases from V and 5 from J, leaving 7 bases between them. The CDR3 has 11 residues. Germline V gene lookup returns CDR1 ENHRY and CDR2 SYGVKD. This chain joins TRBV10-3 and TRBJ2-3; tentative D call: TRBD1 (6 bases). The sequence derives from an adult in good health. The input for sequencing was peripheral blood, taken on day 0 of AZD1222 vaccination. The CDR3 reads CAIKGEDTQYF. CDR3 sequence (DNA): TGTGCCATCAAGGGGGAAGATACGCAGTATTTT.